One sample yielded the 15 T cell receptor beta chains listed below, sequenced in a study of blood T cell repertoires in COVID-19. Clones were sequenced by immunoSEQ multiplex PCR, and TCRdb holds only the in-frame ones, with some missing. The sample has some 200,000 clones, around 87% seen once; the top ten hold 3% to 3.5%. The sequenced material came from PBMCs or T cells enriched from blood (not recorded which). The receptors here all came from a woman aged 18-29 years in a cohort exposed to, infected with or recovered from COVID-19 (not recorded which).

CDR3 nucleotide sequence: TGTGCCAGCAGCCCGGCAATAGCGGGAGGGAGCACAGATACGCAGTATTTT. Its translation is CASSPAIAGGSTDTQYF. The J gene is TRBJ2-3, the V gene TRBV5-8, with TRBD2 matching over 11 bases. J gave up 0 bases and V 4 bases, and 7 bases lay outside the gene matches. The V gene's germline CDR1 is SGHTS and CDR2 YDEGEE. CDR3 length: 17 amino acids.

CDR3 amino acids: CASSGWTGYSNQPQHF. The DNA for the CDR3 is TGTGCCAGCAGTGGCTGGACAGGGTACAGCAATCAGCCCCAGCATTTT. The chain employs TRBV2 and TRBJ1-5, with TRBD1 matching over 8 bases. Trimming at V came to 4 bases and at J to 1 base, leaving 6 bases not matched to a gene. This CDR3 comprises 16 residues. Germline CDR1 is SNHLY and CDR2 is FYNNEI.

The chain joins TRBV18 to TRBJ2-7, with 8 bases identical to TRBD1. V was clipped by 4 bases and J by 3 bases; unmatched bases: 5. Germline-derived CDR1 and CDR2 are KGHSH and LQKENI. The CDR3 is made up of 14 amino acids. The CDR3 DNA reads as TGTGCCAGCTCACTTGGCAGGGGGCTCTACGAGCAGTACTTC. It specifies CASSLGRGLYEQYF.

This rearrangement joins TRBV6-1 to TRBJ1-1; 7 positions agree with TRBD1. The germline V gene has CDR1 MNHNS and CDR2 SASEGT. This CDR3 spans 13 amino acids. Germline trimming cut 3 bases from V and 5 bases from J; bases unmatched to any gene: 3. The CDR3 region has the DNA TGTGCCAGCAGTGAGACAGGGAGGACTGAAGCTTTCTTT. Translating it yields CASSETGRTEAFF.

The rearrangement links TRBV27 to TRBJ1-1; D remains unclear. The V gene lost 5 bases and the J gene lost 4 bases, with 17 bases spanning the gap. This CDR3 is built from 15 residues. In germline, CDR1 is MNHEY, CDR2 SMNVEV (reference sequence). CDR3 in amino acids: CASSPAPGEGTEAFF. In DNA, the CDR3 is TGTGCCAGCAGTCCTGCCCCGGGAGAGGGCACTGAAGCTTTCTTT.

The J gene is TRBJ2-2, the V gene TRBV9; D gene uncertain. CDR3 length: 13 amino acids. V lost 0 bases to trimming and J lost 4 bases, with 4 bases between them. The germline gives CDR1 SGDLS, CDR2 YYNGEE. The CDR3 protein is CASSVASTGELFF. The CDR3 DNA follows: TGTGCCAGCAGCGTAGCTTCCACCGGGGAGCTGTTTTTT.

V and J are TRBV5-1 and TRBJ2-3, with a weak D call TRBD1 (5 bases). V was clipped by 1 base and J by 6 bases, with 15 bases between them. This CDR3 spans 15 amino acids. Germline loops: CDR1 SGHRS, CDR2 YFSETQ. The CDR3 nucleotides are TGCGCCAGCAGCTTGTCGCCAGGGAAGGGCGATACGCAGTATTTT. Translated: CASSLSPGKGDTQYF.

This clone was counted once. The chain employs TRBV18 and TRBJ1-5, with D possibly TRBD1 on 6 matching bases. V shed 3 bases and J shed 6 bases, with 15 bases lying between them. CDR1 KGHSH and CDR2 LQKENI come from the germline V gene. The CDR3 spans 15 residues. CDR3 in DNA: TGTGCCAGCTCACCGCTACAGGGTCCCCCTCAGCCCCAGCATTTT. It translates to CASSPLQGPPQPQHF. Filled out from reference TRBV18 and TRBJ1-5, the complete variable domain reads NAGVMQNPRHLVRRRGQEARLRCSPMKGHSHVYWYRQLPEEGLKFMVYLQKENIIDESGMPKERFSAEFPKEGPSILRIQQVVRGDSAAYFCASSPLQGPPQPQHFGDGTRLSIL.

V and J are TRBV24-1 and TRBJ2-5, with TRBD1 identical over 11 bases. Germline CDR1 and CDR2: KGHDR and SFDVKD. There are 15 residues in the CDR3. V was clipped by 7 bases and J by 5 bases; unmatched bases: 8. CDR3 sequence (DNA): TGTGCCACCAGCGCGGGACAGGGGGTAGGGGAGACCCAGTACTTC. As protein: CATSAGQGVGETQYF.

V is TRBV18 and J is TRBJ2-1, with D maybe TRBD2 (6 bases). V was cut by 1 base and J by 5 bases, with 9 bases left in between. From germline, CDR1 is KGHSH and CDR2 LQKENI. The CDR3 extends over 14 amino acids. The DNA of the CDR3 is TGTGCCAGCTCACCACTCACGGGGGACAATGAGCAGTTCTTC. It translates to CASSPLTGDNEQFF. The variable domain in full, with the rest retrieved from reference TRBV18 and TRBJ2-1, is NAGVMQNPRHLVRRRGQEARLRCSPMKGHSHVYWYRQLPEEGLKFMVYLQKENIIDESGMPKERFSAEFPKEGPSILRIQQVVRGDSAAYFCASSPLTGDNEQFFGPGTRLTVL.

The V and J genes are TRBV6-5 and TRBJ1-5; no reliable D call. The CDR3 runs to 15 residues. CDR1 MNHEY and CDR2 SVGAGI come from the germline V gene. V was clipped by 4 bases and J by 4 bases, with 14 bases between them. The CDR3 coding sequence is TGTGCCAGCAGTTCCCTCTTAGCACAAAATCAGCCCCAGCATTTT. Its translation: CASSSLLAQNQPQHF.

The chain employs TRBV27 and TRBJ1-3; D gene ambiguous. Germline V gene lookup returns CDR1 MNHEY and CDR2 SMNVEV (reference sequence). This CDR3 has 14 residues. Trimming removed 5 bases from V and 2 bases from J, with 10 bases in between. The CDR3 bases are TGTGCCAGCAGTCTTACAGTTACTGGAAACACCATATATTTT. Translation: CASSLTVTGNTIYF.

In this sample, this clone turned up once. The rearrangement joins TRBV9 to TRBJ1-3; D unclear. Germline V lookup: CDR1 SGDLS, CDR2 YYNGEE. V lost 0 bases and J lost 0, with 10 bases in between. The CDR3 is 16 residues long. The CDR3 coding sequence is TGTGCCAGCAGCGTAGACGAGAGCAACTCTGGAAACACCATATATTTT. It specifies CASSVDESNSGNTIYF. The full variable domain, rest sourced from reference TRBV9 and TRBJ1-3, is DSGVTQTPKHLITATGQRVTLRCSPRSGDLSVYWYQQSLDQGLQFLIQYYNGEERAKGNILERFSAQQFPDLHSELNLSSLELGDSALYFCASSVDESNSGNTIYFGEGSWLTVV.

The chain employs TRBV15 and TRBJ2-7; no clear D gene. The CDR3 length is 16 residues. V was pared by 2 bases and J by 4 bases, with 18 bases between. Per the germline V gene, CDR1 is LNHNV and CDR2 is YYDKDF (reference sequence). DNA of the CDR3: TGTGCCACCAGCAGAACACTCGGAAGTTCGCGGTACGAGCAGTACTTC. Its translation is CATSRTLGSSRYEQYF.

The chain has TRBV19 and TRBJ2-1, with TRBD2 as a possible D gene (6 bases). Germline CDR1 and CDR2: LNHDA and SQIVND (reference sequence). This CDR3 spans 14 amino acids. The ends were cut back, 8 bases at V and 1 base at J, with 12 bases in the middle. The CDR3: CASVSGSSYNEQFF. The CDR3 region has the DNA TGTGCCAGTGTCTCCGGGAGTTCCTACAATGAGCAGTTCTTC.